Shown below are 26 T cell receptor beta chains from a single sample sequenced in a study of blood T cell repertoires in COVID-19. Clones were read by immunoSEQ multiplex PCR, and TCRdb kept only the in-frame ones, dropping some. The sample has some 130,000 clones, around 86% seen once. Sequenced material: PBMCs or T cells enriched from blood (not recorded which). The origin of the receptors is a man aged 30-40 years who had recovered from COVID-19.

This sequence joins TRBV4-1 and TRBJ1-1; D might be TRBD1 (5 bases). V lost 0 bases, J lost 4 bases, and 9 bases lay in between. Germline V lookup: CDR1 MGHRA, CDR2 YSYEKL. This CDR3 comprises 14 residues. The CDR3 DNA reads TGCGCCAGCAGCCAAGATTGGGGGGGCACTGAAGCTTTCTTT. It encodes CASSQDWGGTEAFF.

This clone was seen just once. This rearrangement joins TRBV25-1 to TRBJ1-2, with 7 bases matching TRBD1. The V gene's germline CDR1 is MGHDK and CDR2 SYGVNS. V lost 0 bases to trimming and J lost 4 bases; unmatched junction nucleotides: 8. The CDR3 sequence is 16 residues long. The CDR3 DNA follows: TGTGCCAGCAGTGAATATGGGCTAGGGGGCAGCTATGGCTACACCTTC. Encoded protein: CASSEYGLGGSYGYTF.

The chain links TRBV27 to TRBJ2-3; D possibly corresponds to TRBD2 (5 bases). V lost 0 bases and J lost 1, with 11 bases in between. From germline, CDR1 is MNHEY and CDR2 SMNVEV (reference sequence). The CDR3 is 16 amino acids. In nucleotides, the CDR3 is TGTGCCAGCAGTTTATCCCCCGGGGAAGGCACAGATACGCAGTATTTT. It specifies CASSLSPGEGTDTQYF.

The J gene is TRBJ2-2, the V gene TRBV10-3; 8 bases map to TRBD2. From germline, CDR1 is ENHRY and CDR2 SYGVKD. CDR3 length equals 14 residues. J was trimmed by 2 bases and V by 10 bases; bases with no gene match: 6. In nucleotides, the CDR3 is TGTGCCACCCGGGAGGGTAGCAACACCGGGGAGCTGTTTTTT. Amino acids: CATREGSNTGELFF.

CDR3 nucleotides: TGCGCCAGCAGCCACGGGACAGCGGCAGCTTTCTTT. Translating it yields CASSHGTAAAFF. J is TRBJ1-1 and V is TRBV4-1; 7 bases map to TRBD1. Germline values: CDR1 MGHRA, CDR2 YSYEKL. The CDR3 spans 12 residues. The trim removed 3 bases at V and 10 bases at J, leaving 5 bases unmatched.

The chain uses TRBV5-6 and TRBJ2-1; tentatively, D is TRBD2 (6 bases). The CDR3 spans 13 residues. CDR1 is SGHDT, CDR2 YYEEEE, per germline. Trimming removed 6 bases at V and 9 bases at J, with 16 bases between. The CDR3 loop reads CASIDSGEGEQFF. Here the CDR3 DNA reads TGTGCCAGCATCGACTCGGGGGAAGGTGAGCAGTTCTTC.

The gene calls are TRBV11-3 and TRBJ2-3, with D perhaps TRBD2 (5 bases). Deletions cut 8 bases from V and 2 bases from J, with 11 bases between. The CDR3 covers 13 residues. Germline V gene sequence: CDR1 SGHNT, CDR2 YENEEA. CDR3 in DNA: TGTGCCAGCCGGGGTTCCCTCACAGATACGCAGTATTTT. Translated, it gives CASRGSLTDTQYF.

The chain has TRBV4-1 and TRBJ2-1; 8 nucleotides match TRBD2. The CDR3 spans 19 residues. Trimming at V came to 0 bases and at J to 0 bases, leaving 10 bases not matched to a gene. The germline CDR1 and CDR2 sequences are MGHRA and YSYEKL. This CDR3 is CASSQDLALLAASYNEQFF. The CDR3 region has the DNA TGCGCCAGCAGCCAAGATCTTGCCCTACTAGCGGCCTCCTACAATGAGCAGTTCTTC.

The gene calls are TRBV9 and TRBJ2-2; 11 bases fit TRBD1. Losses at the gene ends were 4 bases for V and 7 bases for J; bases not matched to a gene: 12. This CDR3 contains 17 residues. CDR1 is SGDLS and CDR2 is YYNGEE in the germline V gene. As DNA, the CDR3 is TGTGCCAGCAGCCCCTCTTCTTGGACAGGGGGCTACGGGGAGCTGTTTTTT. Translation: CASSPSSWTGGYGELFF.

This rearrangement joins TRBV7-9 to TRBJ1-2; the D is unclear. Germline V gene data show CDR1 as SEHNR and CDR2 as FQNEAQ (reference sequence). Trimming removed 1 base at V and 2 bases at J, with 8 bases between. The length of the CDR3 is 14 residues. The CDR3 protein is CASSLVAVNYGYTF. CDR3 DNA: TGTGCCAGCAGCTTAGTAGCCGTAAACTATGGCTACACCTTC.

In this sample, this clone turned up a few times. The V and J genes are TRBV2 and TRBJ1-1; D may be TRBD1 (6 bases). This CDR3 spans 13 amino acids. The V gene lost 6 bases and the J gene lost 2 bases, with 10 bases spanning the gap. Looked up from germline, CDR1 is SNHLY and CDR2 is FYNNEI. The CDR3 DNA reads TGTGCCAGCAGAGGACAGAGAAACACTGAAGCTTTCTTT. This encodes CASRGQRNTEAFF.

The rearrangement joins TRBV6-2 or TRBV6-3 to TRBJ2-7; D is uncertain. The germline V gene has CDR1 MNHEY and CDR2 SVGEGT. The CDR3 totals 12 residues. Trimming took 5 bases from V and 0 from J, leaving 5 bases between them. In DNA, the CDR3 is TGTGCCAGCAGTCGCAGCTCCTACGAGCAGTACGTC. Protein sequence: CASSRSSYEQYV.

V usage is TRBV10-2 and J usage is TRBJ1-4, with a weak D call TRBD1 (6 bases). Trimming stripped 0 bases from V and 4 bases from J, with 15 bases between. Looked up from germline, CDR1 is WSHSY and CDR2 is SAAADI. The CDR3 is 17 residues long. The CDR3 here is CASSESEGGVDNEKLFF. In nucleotides, the CDR3 is TGCGCCAGCAGTGAGTCGGAAGGGGGGGTTGATAATGAAAAACTGTTTTTT.

V is TRBV18 and J is TRBJ2-1, with 8 bases that match TRBD2. Germline V CDR1 and CDR2: KGHSH, LQKENI. The CDR3 loop spans 15 amino acids. V was clipped by 0 bases and J by 4 bases; unmatched bases: 2. CDR3 DNA sequence: TGTGCCAGCTCACCACCGTCGGGGGGGTACAATGAGCAGTTCTTC. Translated, it gives CASSPPSGGYNEQFF.

This chain links TRBV28 with TRBJ1-5; 7 bases match TRBD1. V gave up 6 bases and J gave up 7 bases; unmatched junction bases: 9. The germline V gene encodes CDR1 MDHEN and CDR2 SYDVKM. The CDR3 is made up of 14 amino acids. DNA of the CDR3: TGTGCCAGCAGCGACAGACAGGGACTCCAGCCCCAGCATTTT. As protein: CASSDRQGLQPQHF. The whole variable domain, filled in from reference TRBV28 and TRBJ1-5, reads DVKVTQSSRYLVKRTGEKVFLECVQDMDHENMFWYRQDPGLGLRLIYFSYDVKMKEKGDIPEGYSVSREKKERFSLILESASTNQTSMYLCASSDRQGLQPQHFGDGTRLSIL.

This clone was detected only a few times. The chain couples TRBV4-1 to TRBJ1-1, with D possibly being TRBD1 (6 bases). Trimming took off 0 bases at V and 1 base at J, with 12 bases between the two ends. CDR1 MGHRA and CDR2 YSYEKL come from the germline V gene. The CDR3 runs 16 residues. DNA for the CDR3: TGCGCCAGCAGCCAAGATGGGGGCGGGAGGAACACTGAAGCTTTCTTT. This codes for CASSQDGGGRNTEAFF.

The chain couples TRBV28 to TRBJ1-6; TRBD1 aligns across 7 bases. Germline V gives CDR1 MDHEN, CDR2 SYDVKM. The junction had 6 bases not matched to a gene; V was cut back by 5 bases and J by 5 bases. The CDR3 consists of 15 residues. Here the CDR3 reads CASSQSGTDNSPLHF. The CDR3 DNA sequence: TGTGCCAGCAGTCAATCCGGGACAGATAATTCACCCCTCCACTTT. The variable domain in full, completed from reference TRBV28 and TRBJ1-6, reads DVKVTQSSRYLVKRTGEKVFLECVQDMDHENMFWYRQDPGLGLRLIYFSYDVKMKEKGDIPEGYSVSREKKERFSLILESASTNQTSMYLCASSQSGTDNSPLHFGNGTRLTVT.

The DNA for the CDR3 is TGTGCCAGCAGTGGAACAGGGTGGGCCGGGGAGCTGTTTTTT. Residues: CASSGTGWAGELFF. This chain joins TRBV25-1 and TRBJ2-2; the D gene is possibly TRBD1 (6 bases). Germline V lookup: CDR1 MGHDK, CDR2 SYGVNS. The V end was cut by 4 bases, the J end by 6 bases, with 12 bases between. This CDR3 comprises 14 residues.

The chain links TRBV6-4 to TRBJ2-4; tentative D call: TRBD1 (6 bases). V shed 5 bases and J shed 4 bases, with 12 bases lying between them. CDR3 length: 14 residues. Germline V gene data show CDR1 as MRHNA and CDR2 as SNTAGT. CDR3 sequence: CASSLTGTKNIQYF. In DNA, the CDR3 is TGTGCCAGCAGTCTCACCGGGACAAAAAACATTCAGTACTTC.

V usage is TRBV10-3 and J usage is TRBJ1-1; perhaps TRBD1 as D (6 bases). The germline CDR1 and CDR2 sequences are ENHRY and SYGVKD. V lost 9 bases to trimming and J lost 0 bases, with 8 bases between them. CDR3 length equals 12 residues. The chain's CDR3 is CAIRGLNTEAFF. The CDR3 DNA is TGTGCCATTAGGGGGTTGAACACTGAAGCTTTCTTT.

The chain has TRBV24-1 and TRBJ2-7; D might be TRBD2 (6 bases). There are 15 residues in the CDR3. Trimming took 7 bases from V and 3 from J, leaving 18 bases between them. The germline gives CDR1 KGHDR, CDR2 SFDVKD. CDR3 nucleotide sequence: TGTGCCACCAGGTGGGCGGCGGGGTTGAGCTACGAGCAGTACTTC. Translation gives CATRWAAGLSYEQYF.

This clone was detected a few times. The CDR3 is CASSEAPAGDSPLHF. The CDR3 coding sequence is TGTGCCAGCAGTGAAGCGCCGGCAGGGGATTCACCCCTCCACTTT. V gene TRBV6-1 combines with J gene TRBJ1-6; perhaps TRBD1 as D (6 bases). Germline CDR1 and CDR2: MNHNS and SASEGT. This CDR3 has 15 residues. Trimming pared 0 bases from V and 8 bases from J, leaving 11 bases between.

The chain uses TRBV27 and TRBJ2-7, with 8 positions matching TRBD2. J gave up 4 bases and V 8 bases, and 16 bases lay outside the gene matches. This CDR3 region has 16 residues. Germline CDR1 is MNHEY and CDR2 is SMNVEV (reference sequence). CDR3 in DNA: TGTGCCAGCGGTTCCCCACAGCGGGAGAAGTCATACGAGCAGTACTTC. Amino acid sequence: CASGSPQREKSYEQYF.

The chain combines TRBV12-3 or TRBV12-4 with TRBJ1-2, with D unresolved. The germline V and J ends were trimmed by 3 bases and 8 bases, with 7 bases remaining between them. There are 11 residues in the CDR3. The CDR3 nucleotides are TGTGCCAGCAGTTTTGAGTGGGGCTACACCTTC. It specifies CASSFEWGYTF.

The rearrangement joins TRBV6-5 to TRBJ1-1; D unclear. The germline V and J ends were trimmed by 5 bases and 4 bases, with 11 bases remaining between them. CDR1 and CDR2 from the germline V gene are MNHEY and SVGAGI. This CDR3 comprises 13 residues. CDR3 amino acids: CASSPEHLTEAFF. For the CDR3, the DNA is TGTGCCAGCAGTCCCGAACACCTCACTGAAGCTTTCTTT.

The rearrangement uses TRBV10-2 and TRBJ1-3, with TRBD1 as a possible D gene (5 bases). V was shortened by 5 bases and J by 0 bases, with 14 bases between the two germline ends. CDR3 length: 16 residues. Germline V gene sequence: CDR1 WSHSY, CDR2 SAAADI. For the CDR3, the DNA is TGCGCCAGCAGTATGAAACAGGCGCTCTCTGGAAACACCATATATTTT. Translation gives CASSMKQALSGNTIYF.